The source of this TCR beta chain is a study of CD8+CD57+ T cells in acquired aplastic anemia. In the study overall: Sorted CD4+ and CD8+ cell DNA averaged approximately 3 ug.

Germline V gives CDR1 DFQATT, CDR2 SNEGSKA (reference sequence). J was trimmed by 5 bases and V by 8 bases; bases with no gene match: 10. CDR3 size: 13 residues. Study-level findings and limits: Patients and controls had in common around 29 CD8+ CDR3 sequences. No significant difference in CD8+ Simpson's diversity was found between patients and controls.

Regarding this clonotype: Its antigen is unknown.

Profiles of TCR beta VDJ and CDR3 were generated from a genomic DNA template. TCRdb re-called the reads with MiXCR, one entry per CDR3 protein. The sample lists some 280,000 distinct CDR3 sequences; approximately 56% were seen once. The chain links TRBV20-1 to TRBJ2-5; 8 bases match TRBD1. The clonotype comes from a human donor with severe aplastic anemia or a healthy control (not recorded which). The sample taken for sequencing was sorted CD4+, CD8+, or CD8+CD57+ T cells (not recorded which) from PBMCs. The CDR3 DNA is TGCAGTACCATTCCAGGGGGCAGGGAGACCCAGTACTTC. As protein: CSTIPGGRETQYF.